This entry concerns a single T cell receptor beta chain. The antigen is not known. The CDR3 runs to 13 residues. Germline CDR1 reads SNHLY; CDR2 reads FYNNEI. The V gene end was trimmed by 7 bases and the J gene end by 7 bases; junction bases not matched to a gene: 9. Second-dose schedules of about 4 or about 12 weeks were combined. This sample was included in a study of T cell responses to AZD1222 COVID-19 vaccine. Study-wide results and caveats: Samples come after the peak T cell response, not at day 14. The donors showed a predominance of white British ancestry and of females, with possible underestimation of clonal diversity. Across the whole spike, CD4 TCRs peaked at regions 160-218 and 743-854.

TCRdb's copy holds only in-frame clones and misses some; the assay was immunoSEQ multiplex PCR. The sample carries 150,000 to 200,000 clones, 92% recorded once. The sequence was obtained from an adult who received the AZD1222 COVID-19 vaccine. The rearrangement joins TRBV2 to TRBJ1-2; TRBD1 matches 7 bases. Sequenced material: peripheral blood, taken 28 days after the second AZD1222 dose. The CDR3, as DNA: TGTGCCAGCACCCCGACAGGGTTGAGTGGCTACACCTTC. Its translation is CASTPTGLSGYTF. The whole variable domain, filled in from reference TRBV2 and TRBJ1-2, reads EPEVTQTPSHQVTQMGQEVILRCVPISNHLYFYWYRQILGQKVEFLVSFYNNEISEKSEIFDDQFSVERPDGSNFTLKIRSTKLEDSAMYFCASTPTGLSGYTFGSGTRLTVV.